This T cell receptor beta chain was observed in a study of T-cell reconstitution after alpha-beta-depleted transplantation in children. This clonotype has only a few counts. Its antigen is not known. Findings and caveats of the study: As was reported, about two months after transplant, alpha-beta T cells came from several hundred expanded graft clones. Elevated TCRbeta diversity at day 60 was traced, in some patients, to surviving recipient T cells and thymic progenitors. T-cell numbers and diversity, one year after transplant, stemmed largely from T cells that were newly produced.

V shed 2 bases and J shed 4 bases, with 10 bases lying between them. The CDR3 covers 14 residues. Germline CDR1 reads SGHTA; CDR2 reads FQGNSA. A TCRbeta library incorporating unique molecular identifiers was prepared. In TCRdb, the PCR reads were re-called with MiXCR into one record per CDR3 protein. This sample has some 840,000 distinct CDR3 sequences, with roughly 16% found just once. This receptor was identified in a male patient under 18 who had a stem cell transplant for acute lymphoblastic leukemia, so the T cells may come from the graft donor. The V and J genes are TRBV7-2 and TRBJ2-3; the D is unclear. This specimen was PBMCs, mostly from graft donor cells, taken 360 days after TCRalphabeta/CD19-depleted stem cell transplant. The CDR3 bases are TGTGCCAGCAGCTTATATTCCCCCCCAGATACGCAGTATTTT. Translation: CASSLYSPPDTQYF.